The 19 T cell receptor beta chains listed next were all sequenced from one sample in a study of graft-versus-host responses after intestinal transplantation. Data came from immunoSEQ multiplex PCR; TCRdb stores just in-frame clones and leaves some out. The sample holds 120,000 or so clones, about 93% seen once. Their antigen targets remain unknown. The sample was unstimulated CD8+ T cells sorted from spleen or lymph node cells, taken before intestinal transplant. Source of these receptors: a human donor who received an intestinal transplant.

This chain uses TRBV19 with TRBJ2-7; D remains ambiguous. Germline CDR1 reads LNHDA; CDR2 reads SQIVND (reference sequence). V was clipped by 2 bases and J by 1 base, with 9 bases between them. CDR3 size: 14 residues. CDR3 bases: TGTGCCAGTAGTATAAACCCCGATTCCTACGAGCAGTACTTC. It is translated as CASSINPDSYEQYF.

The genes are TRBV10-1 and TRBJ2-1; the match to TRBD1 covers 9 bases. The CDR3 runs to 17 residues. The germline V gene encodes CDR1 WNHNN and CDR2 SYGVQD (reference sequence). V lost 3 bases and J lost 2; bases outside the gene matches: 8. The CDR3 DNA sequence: TGCGCCAGCAGTGATGTTCCCGGGACAGGGCCCTACAATGAGCAGTTCTTC. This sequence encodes CASSDVPGTGPYNEQFF.

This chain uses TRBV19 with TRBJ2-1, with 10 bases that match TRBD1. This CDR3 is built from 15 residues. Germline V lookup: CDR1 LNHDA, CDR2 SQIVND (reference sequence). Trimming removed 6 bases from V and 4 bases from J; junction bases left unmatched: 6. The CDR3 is CASSLPGQGYNEQFF. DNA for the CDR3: TGTGCCAGTAGCCTACCGGGACAGGGGTACAATGAGCAGTTCTTC. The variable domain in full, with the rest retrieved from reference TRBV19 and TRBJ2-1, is DGGITQSPKYLFRKEGQNVTLSCEQNLNHDAMYWYRQDPGQGLRLIYYSQIVNDFQKGDIAEGYSVSREKKESFPLTVTSAQKNPTAFYLCASSLPGQGYNEQFFGPGTRLTVL.

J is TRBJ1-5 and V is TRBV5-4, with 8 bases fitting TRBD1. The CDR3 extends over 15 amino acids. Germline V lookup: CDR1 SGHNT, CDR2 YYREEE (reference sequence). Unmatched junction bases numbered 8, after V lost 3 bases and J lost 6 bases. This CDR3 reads CASSSSDRAGQPQHF. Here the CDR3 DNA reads TGTGCCAGCAGCTCTTCGGACAGGGCTGGTCAGCCCCAGCATTTT.

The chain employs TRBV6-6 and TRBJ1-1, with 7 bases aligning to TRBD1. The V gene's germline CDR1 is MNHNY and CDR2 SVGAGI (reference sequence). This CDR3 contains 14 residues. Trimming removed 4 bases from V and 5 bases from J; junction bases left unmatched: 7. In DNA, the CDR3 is TGTGCCAGCAGTTTGACAGGGTGGAGTACTGAAGCTTTCTTT. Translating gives CASSLTGWSTEAFF.

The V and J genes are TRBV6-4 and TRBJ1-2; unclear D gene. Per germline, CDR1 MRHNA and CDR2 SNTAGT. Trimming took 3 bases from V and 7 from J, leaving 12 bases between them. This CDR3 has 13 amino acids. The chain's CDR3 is CASSEAGGGGYTF. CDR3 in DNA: TGTGCCAGCAGTGAGGCGGGCGGCGGTGGCTACACCTTC.

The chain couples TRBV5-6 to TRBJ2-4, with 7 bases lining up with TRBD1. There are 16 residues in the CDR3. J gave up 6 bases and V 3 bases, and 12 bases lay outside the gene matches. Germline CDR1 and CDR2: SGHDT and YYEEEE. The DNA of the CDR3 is TGTGCCAGCAGCTCACCAGTCTCGGGACAGCGAAACATTCAGTACTTC. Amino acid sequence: CASSSPVSGQRNIQYF.

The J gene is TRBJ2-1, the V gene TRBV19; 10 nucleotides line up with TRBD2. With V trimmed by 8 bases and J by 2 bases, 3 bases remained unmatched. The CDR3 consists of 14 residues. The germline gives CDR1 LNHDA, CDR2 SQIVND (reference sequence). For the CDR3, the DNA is TGTGCCAGTGCTAGCGGGAGCCCCTACAATGAGCAGTTCTTC. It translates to CASASGSPYNEQFF.

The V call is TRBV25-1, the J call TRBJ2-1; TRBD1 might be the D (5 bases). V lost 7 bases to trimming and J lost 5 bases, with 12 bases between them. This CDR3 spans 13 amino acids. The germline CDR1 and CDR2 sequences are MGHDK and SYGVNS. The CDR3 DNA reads TGTGCCAGCATCCAGTTGGGGCACAATGAGCAGTTCTTC. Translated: CASIQLGHNEQFF.

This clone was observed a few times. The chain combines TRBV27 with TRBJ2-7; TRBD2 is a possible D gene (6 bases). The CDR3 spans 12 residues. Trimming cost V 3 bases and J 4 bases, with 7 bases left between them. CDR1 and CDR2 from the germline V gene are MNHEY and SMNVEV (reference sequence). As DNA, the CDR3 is TGTGCCAGCAGTTTGGGGGGTTACGAGCAGTACTTC. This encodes CASSLGGYEQYF.

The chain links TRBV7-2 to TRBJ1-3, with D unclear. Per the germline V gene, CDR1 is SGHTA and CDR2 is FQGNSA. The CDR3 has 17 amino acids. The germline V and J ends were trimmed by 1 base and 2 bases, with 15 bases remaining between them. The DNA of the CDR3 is TGTGCCAGCAGCTTAGAAAACGTTGGGTGGGCTGGAAACACCATATATTTT. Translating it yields CASSLENVGWAGNTIYF.

The CDR3 sequence: CASRLGDTEAFF. The CDR3 DNA is TGTGCCAGTAGGTTAGGGGACACTGAAGCTTTCTTT. The chain is built from TRBV19 and TRBJ1-1, with a tentative D call TRBD1 (5 bases). This CDR3 is built from 12 residues. The V gene lost 6 bases and the J gene lost 3 bases, with 8 bases spanning the gap. The V gene's germline CDR1 is LNHDA and CDR2 SQIVND (reference sequence).

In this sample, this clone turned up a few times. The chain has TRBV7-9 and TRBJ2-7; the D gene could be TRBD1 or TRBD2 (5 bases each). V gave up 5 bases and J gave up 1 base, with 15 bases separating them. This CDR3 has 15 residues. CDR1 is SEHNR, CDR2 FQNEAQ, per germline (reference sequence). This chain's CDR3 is CASSARDGVSYEQYF. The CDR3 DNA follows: TGTGCCAGCAGCGCTCGGGACGGGGTATCCTACGAGCAGTACTTC.

CDR3: CASSFGTSDNEQFF. The DNA for the CDR3 is TGTGCCAGCAGCTTTGGGACTAGTGATAATGAGCAGTTCTTC. This chain links TRBV7-8 with TRBJ2-1, with 8 bases fitting TRBD2. The J segment lost 7 bases and the V segment lost 3 bases, leaving 5 bases of the junction unmatched. The CDR3 sequence is 14 residues long. Germline V gene lookup returns CDR1 SGHVS and CDR2 FQNEAQ.

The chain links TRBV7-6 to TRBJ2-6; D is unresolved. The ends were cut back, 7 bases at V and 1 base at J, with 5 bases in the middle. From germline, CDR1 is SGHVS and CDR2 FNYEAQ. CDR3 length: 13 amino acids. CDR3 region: CASTASGANVLTF. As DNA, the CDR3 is TGTGCCAGCACGGCATCTGGGGCCAACGTCCTGACTTTC.

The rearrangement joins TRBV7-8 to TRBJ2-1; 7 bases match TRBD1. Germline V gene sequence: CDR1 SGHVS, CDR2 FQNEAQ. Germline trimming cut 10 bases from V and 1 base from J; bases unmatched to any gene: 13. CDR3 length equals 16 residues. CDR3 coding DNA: TGTGCCACCACCAACAGGGGTCCTCCTTCCTACAATGAGCAGTTCTTC. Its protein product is CATTNRGPPSYNEQFF.

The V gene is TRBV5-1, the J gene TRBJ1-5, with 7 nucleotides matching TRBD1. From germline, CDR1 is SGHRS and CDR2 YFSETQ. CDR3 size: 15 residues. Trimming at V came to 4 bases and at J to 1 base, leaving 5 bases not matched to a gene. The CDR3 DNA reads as TGCGCCAGCAGCCCGGAGGGGGCCAGCAATCAGCCCCAGCATTTT. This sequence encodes CASSPEGASNQPQHF.

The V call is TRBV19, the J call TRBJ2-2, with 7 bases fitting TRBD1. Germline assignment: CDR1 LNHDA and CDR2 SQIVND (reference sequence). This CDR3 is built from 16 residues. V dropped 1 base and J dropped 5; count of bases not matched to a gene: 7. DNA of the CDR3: TGTGCCAGTAGTATAGGGGCAGGGGGAAGTACCGGGGAGCTGTTTTTT. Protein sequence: CASSIGAGGSTGELFF.

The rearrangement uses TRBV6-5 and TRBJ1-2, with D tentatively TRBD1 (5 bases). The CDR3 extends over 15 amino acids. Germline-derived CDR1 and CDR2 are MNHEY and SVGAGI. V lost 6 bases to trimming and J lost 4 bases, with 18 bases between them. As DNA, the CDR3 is TGTGCCAGCAGCCGGGGACCTTCAGCTAGCTATGGCTACACCTTC. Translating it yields CASSRGPSASYGYTF.